This T cell receptor (beta chain) was identified in a study of identical twins. Study results and caveats: Twins showed weaker excess sharing in their beta out-of-frame sequences.

In regard to this clonotype: Its antigen is currently unknown.

Germline lookup yields CDR1 LNHNV and CDR2 YYDKDF (reference sequence). This CDR3 has 13 residues. The V end lost 11 bases, the J end lost 8 bases, and 19 bases lay between the germline ends. TCRdb used MiXCR to reprocess the 5' RACE reads, holding one entry per CDR3 protein. The repertoire consists of some 730,000 distinct CDR3 sequences, with 15% to 20% occurring once and the leading ten covering roughly 14%. This sample was also put to use in a study of T cells expressing NK-cell markers. From that report: In roughly six donors, dominant NKG2C+ clonotypes were about 1.0-7.0% of CD8+ T cells. HCMV specificity of the expanded NKG2C+ T cell clones stayed unclear.

J is TRBJ2-1 and V is TRBV15; TRBD2 might be the D (5 bases). Material: PBMCs. The sequence came from a woman aged 18-30 years in good health. The CDR3 DNA follows: TGTGCCTCCCAAGGCCCTAGCTCGGATGAGCAGTTCTTC. This encodes CASQGPSSDEQFF. Variable domain in full (rest from reference TRBV15 and TRBJ2-1): DAMVIQNPRYQVTQFGKPVTLSCSQTLNHNVMYWYQQKSSQAPKLLFHYYDKDFNNEADTPDNFQSRRPNTSFCFLDIRSPGLGDTAMYLCASQGPSSDEQFFGPGTRLTVL.